This T cell receptor (beta chain) was identified in a study of blood T cells in healthy people across ages. Trimming removed 3 bases at V and 10 bases at J, with 13 bases between. This CDR3 is built from 14 residues. The germline V gene encodes CDR1 MNHEY and CDR2 SMNVEV (reference sequence). Through a sample-barcoded 5' primer and a J-beta primer mix, a second PCR was run for roughly 7 to 11 cycles. Each CDR3 protein is one row after TCRdb ran MiXCR on the 5' RACE reads. The sample carries about 580,000 distinct CDR3 sequences, 47% recorded once. This receptor was taken from an elderly man in good health. Sequencing was performed on blood. The V and J genes are TRBV27 and TRBJ1-6; D may be TRBD1 (6 bases). The CDR3 spells CASSFHKGGSPLHF. Written as DNA, the CDR3 is TGTGCCAGCAGTTTCCATAAGGGGGGCTCACCCCTCCACTTT.